One and the same sample provided the 20 T cell receptor beta chains below, sequenced in a study of tumor and adjacent non-tumor tissue in lung cancer. No cell sorting was done before RNA was extracted from the tissue. Three rounds of nested PCR, following a modified ARM-PCR protocol, produced the TCRbeta library. TCRdb used MiXCR to reprocess the multiplex PCR reads, holding one entry per CDR3 protein. Of under 150,000 distinct CDR3 sequences listed, around three fifths are singletons. The specimen sequenced was lung tumor tissue. The receptor set was obtained from a man aged 30 to 45 with non-small cell lung cancer.

Comments on this clonotype: The conserved final phenylalanine or tryptophan is absent from the CDR3, which likely points to a read error. This sequence joins TRBV29-1 and TRBJ2-5, with TRBD2 identical over 9 bases. CDR3 length equals 13 residues. Germline V gives CDR1 SQVTM, CDR2 ANQGSEA. CDR3 nucleotides: TGCTGCGTCGTTAGCGGGGGCCAAGAGACCCAGTACATC. Protein product: CCVVSGGQETQYI.

The V gene is TRBV11-2, the J gene TRBJ2-5; D ambiguous. Germline-derived CDR1 and CDR2 are SGHAT and FQNNGV. The CDR3 has 13 residues. This CDR3 reads CVSSLDPTGTQYF. The CDR3 bases are TGTGTAAGCAGCTTAGACCCTACGGGGACCCAGTACTTC.

In regard to this clonotype: A much larger clone differs by one base, so this may be a read error. V and J are TRBV6-5 and TRBJ1-1; D is possibly TRBD1 (6 bases). Per germline, CDR1 MNHEY and CDR2 SVGAGI. The CDR3 is 15 residues long. This chain's CDR3 is CASRRTDLMNTEALF. The DNA of the CDR3 is TGTGCCAGCAGGCGGACAGACCTCATGAACACTGAAGCTCTCTTT.

Note on this clonotype: At one end, the junction sequence differs from germline, possibly due to a read error. The gene calls are TRBV7-8 and TRBJ1-3; D remains unclear. The CDR3 totals 15 residues. Germline V lookup: CDR1 SGHVS, CDR2 FQNEAQ. CDR3 sequence reads: CDSSLGGASGNTIYF. CDR3 nucleotides: TGTGACAGCAGCTTAGGCGGAGCCTCTGGAAACACCATATATTTT.

To note about this clonotype: Germline is not matched at one junction end, which may reflect a read error. The genes are TRBV20-1 and TRBJ2-7; either TRBD1 or TRBD2 may supply D (5 bases each). The CDR3 sequence is 11 residues long. Germline assignment: CDR1 DFQATT and CDR2 SNEGSKA (reference sequence). CDR3 region: CGASATPGPYF. The CDR3 DNA reads as TGCGGTGCTAGTGCTACTCCGGGGCCGTACTTC.

The sample holds a few counts of this clonotype. This chain uses TRBV24-1 with TRBJ2-2, with TRBD1 matching 7 bases. The V gene's germline CDR1 is KGHDR and CDR2 SFDVKD. The CDR3 has 16 residues. Trimming took 1 base from V and 7 from J; bases not matched to a gene: 8. The CDR3 DNA reads as TGTGCCACCAGTGATTTCCAGACAGGGTGGGGCGGGGAGCTGTTTTTT. It yields the protein CATSDFQTGWGGELFF.

As to this clonotype: One junction end disagrees with the germline gene, perhaps due to a read error. The rearrangement uses TRBV7-3 and TRBJ2-6; possible D gene TRBD2, 5 bases. Germline lookup yields CDR1 SGHTA and CDR2 FQGTGA. This CDR3 region has 15 residues. The CDR3 DNA follows: TGTGCCATCAGCTTAGGGAGCTCTGGGGCCAACGTCCTGACTTTC. It encodes CAISLGSSGANVLTF.

Here the CDR3 reads CASSPPISGGFYNEQFF. DNA of the CDR3: TGTGCCAGCTCACCACCGATATCGGGGGGCTTCTACAATGAGCAGTTCTTC. The rearrangement uses TRBV18 and TRBJ2-1; a weak D match, TRBD2 (7 bases). V was pared by 0 bases and J by 3 bases, with 15 bases between. Looked up from germline, CDR1 is KGHSH and CDR2 is LQKENI. CDR3 size: 17 residues.

A note on this clonotype: Its ends do not fully match the called genes, so a read error is possible. The chain couples TRBV11-1 to TRBJ2-3; D may be TRBD1 (5 bases). CDR1 is SGHAT and CDR2 is FQDESV in the germline V gene (reference sequence). The CDR3 sequence is 16 residues long. CDR3 residues: CASCLEDILHTDTQYF. CDR3 nucleotides: TGTGCCAGCTGCTTAGAGGACATATTACACACAGATACGCAGTATTTT.

Turning to this clonotype: This is likely a read error, given that the CDR3 carries no conserved phenylalanine or tryptophan at its end. This chain uses TRBV7-8 with TRBJ2-7, with D unclear. Trimming left V 2 bases short and J 1 base short, with 12 bases between. There are 15 residues in the CDR3. Germline V CDR1 and CDR2: SGHVS, FQNEAQ. The CDR3 sequence: CASSLKGYYSYEQYL. The DNA for the CDR3 is TGTGCCAGCAGCTTAAAGGGCTACTATTCCTACGAGCAGTACCTC.

On this clonotype: Given a much more abundant clone one base away, this may be a read error. The chain links TRBV5-5 to TRBJ2-1; tentative D call: TRBD2 (5 bases). Trimming cost V 2 bases and J 10 bases, with 13 bases left between them. Germline loops: CDR1 SGHKS, CDR2 YYEKEE (reference sequence). The CDR3 sequence is 13 residues long. The CDR3 nucleotides are TGTGCCAGCAGCTTCGAGAGGGAAAGGGAGCAGTTCTTC. It yields the protein CASSFEREREQFF. Combining the CDR3 with reference TRBV5-5 and TRBJ2-1 gives the whole variable domain DAGVTQSPTHLIKTRGQQVTLRCSPISGHKSVSWYQQVLGQGPQFIFQYYEKEERGRGNFPDRFSARQFPNYSSELNVNALLLGDSALYLCASSFEREREQFFGPGTRLTVL.

In regard to this clonotype: This may be a read error: a much more frequent sequence differs by one nucleotide. The chain carries TRBV29-1 and TRBJ2-1; D is uncertain. Germline assignment: CDR1 SQVTM and CDR2 ANQGSEA. CDR3 length: 16 amino acids. The CDR3 nucleotides are TGCAGCGTTGTTAGGTCAGGTTTCTCCGTCTACAATGTGCAGTTCTTC. Protein: CSVVRSGFSVYNVQFF.

Concerning this clonotype: A much larger clone lies one base from this, so it may be a read error. The J gene is TRBJ2-3, the V gene TRBV6-2 or TRBV6-3, with D maybe TRBD1 (5 bases). Germline V gene lookup returns CDR1 MNHEY and CDR2 SVGEGT. The CDR3 spans 14 residues. The CDR3 sequence is CTSSWVRGTDTQYF. The DNA of the CDR3 is TGTACCAGCAGTTGGGTCAGGGGCACAGATACGCAGTATTTT.

About this clonotype: Since a much larger clone is just one base distant, this may be a read error. This rearrangement joins TRBV6-2 or TRBV6-3 to TRBJ2-7, with D possibly TRBD2 on 7 matching bases. Germline CDR1 reads MNHEY; CDR2 reads SVGEGT. This CDR3 region has 14 residues. In DNA form, the CDR3 reads TGTGCCAGCAGTTACTCCGGGGGGCGTCACGAGCCGTACTTC. Its protein is CASSYSGGRHEPYF.

There are many counts of this clonotype. The chain carries TRBV20-1 and TRBJ2-1, with 12 bases that match TRBD2. Germline assignment: CDR1 DFQATT and CDR2 SNEGSKA (reference sequence). This CDR3 is built from 16 residues. The junction had 9 bases not matched to a gene; V was cut back by 1 base and J by 8 bases. CDR3 nucleotide sequence: TGCAGTGCTAGAGGGGCTAGCGGGAGGGCCGGGGATGAGCAGTTCTTC. This sequence encodes CSARGASGRAGDEQFF.

V usage is TRBV4-1 and J usage is TRBJ1-4, with D possibly matching TRBD1 (5 bases). The V end was cut by 0 bases, the J end by 3 bases, with 5 bases between. Germline CDR1 reads MGHRA; CDR2 reads YSYEKL. The CDR3 totals 14 residues. The CDR3 loop is CASSQEGPNEKLFF. CDR3 bases: TGCGCCAGCAGCCAAGAGGGACCTAATGAAAAACTGTTTTTT.

With respect to this clonotype: This CDR3 fails to terminate in the conserved phenylalanine or tryptophan, so it likely reflects a read error. This rearrangement joins TRBV11-1 to TRBJ2-1; 8 bases match TRBD2. Germline CDR1 is SGHAT and CDR2 is FQDESV (reference sequence). This CDR3 has 14 residues. The CDR3 bases are TGTGCCATCAGCTTGGGGACTAGTCCTCCCGAGCAGTTCTCC. Its protein is CAISLGTSPPEQFS.

With regard to this clonotype: The conserved phenylalanine or tryptophan normally closing the CDR3 is absent here, so this likely arose from a read error. The limits of the CDR3 on the DNA are not certain, so only TCRdb's listed CDR3 is given. The chain is built from TRBV6-1 and TRBJ1-1; the table's D call TRBD1 went unverified against the DNA. The CDR3 numbers 14 amino acids, ends counted. Germline V gene lookup returns CDR1 MNHNS and CDR2 SASEGT. The CDR3 reads CASSERTGVTETFS.

This clonotype was detected many times. The chain links TRBV10-3 to TRBJ1-6; D ambiguous. V lost 7 bases, J lost 3 bases, and 13 bases lay in between. Germline V lookup: CDR1 ENHRY, CDR2 SYGVKD. There are 15 residues in the CDR3. The CDR3 nucleotides read TGTGCCATCACGAACGACGTCAGCTATAATTCACCCCTCCACTTT. It codes for CAITNDVSYNSPLHF.

As for this clonotype: A read error is possible here, since a much larger clone lies one base away. The rearrangement links TRBV6-5 to TRBJ2-7; 8 bases are shared with TRBD1. Germline trimming cut 4 bases from V and 6 bases from J; bases unmatched to any gene: 8. CDR3 length: 14 amino acids. Germline V gene lookup returns CDR1 MNHEY and CDR2 SVGAGI. CDR3 in amino acids: CASSLQGVPGEQYF. CDR3 nucleotide sequence: TGTGCCAGCAGTTTACAGGGGGTTCCAGGCGAGCAGTACTTC.